These T cell receptor beta chains were read from a single sample in a study of OX40 agonist ivuxolimab in advanced cancers. Some clones are missing from TCRdb's copy, which holds only in-frame ones; the method was immunoSEQ multiplex PCR. The sample yields tens of thousands of clones, approximately 81% seen once. The sequenced sample was CD4+ or CD8+ T cells sorted from blood, obtained in a trial of the OX40 agonist ivuxolimab. These receptor sequences come from an adult with an advanced solid tumor such as melanoma, head and neck, liver or kidney cancer. Each CDR3 is given with its conserved first and last residue. A D gene is named only where the DNA matches it firmly. Part of the rows lack a size; the others show once, few, many or a class for expanded clones.

v_gene	j_gene	d_gene	abundance	CDR3nt	CDR3aa
TRBV19	TRBJ2-5	TRBD2	-	TGTGCCAGTAGTATTCTAGCGGGAGTCCAAGAGACCCAGTACTTC	CASSILAGVQETQYF
TRBV27	TRBJ2-1	TRBD2	-	TGTGCCAGCAGCCAAGGACTAGCTTGGGAGCAGTTCTTC	CASSQGLAWEQFF
TRBV19	TRBJ2-7	TRBD1	-	TGTGCCAGTAGTACCCGGACAGGCACCTACGAGCAGTACTTC	CASSTRTGTYEQYF
TRBV29-1	TRBJ2-6	-	-	TGCAGCGTGACCGCGAACCCGGGTACTGGGGCCAACGTCCTGACTTTC	CSVTANPGTGANVLTF
TRBV4-1	TRBJ2-1	TRBD1	-	TGCGCCAGCAGCCACCTCCTGACAGGGGGCAATGAGCAGTTCTTC	CASSHLLTGGNEQFF
TRBV7-8	TRBJ2-2	TRBD1	-	TGTGCCAGCAGCTTTGGGACAGGGGGCTTCTCCGACTCAGACACCGGGGAGCTGTTTTTT	CASSFGTGGFSDSDTGELFF
TRBV10-1	TRBJ2-2	TRBD1	-	TGCGCCAGCAGTTCCTTGGTGGGGGACAGGGAAGATTTCACGAACACCGGGGAGCTGTTTTTT	CASSSLVGDREDFTNTGELFF
TRBV15	TRBJ1-1	TRBD1	-	TGTGCCACCAGCGGCACCGGGACAGGGATAGTTCCTAACACTGAAGCTTTCTTT	CATSGTGTGIVPNTEAFF
TRBV5-5	TRBJ1-1	-	-	TGTGCCAGCAGCTTGACAGTTATGAACACTGAAGCTTTCTTT	CASSLTVMNTEAFF
TRBV7-2	TRBJ2-1	TRBD1	-	TGTGCCAGCAGCTCTACAGGGGGCTCCTACAATGAGCAGTTCTTC	CASSSTGGSYNEQFF
TRBV10-3	TRBJ2-3	-	-	TGTGCCATCAGTGAGTCGGGGGCGGAATCTAGCACAGATACGCAGTATTTT	CAISESGAESSTDTQYF
TRBV7-2	TRBJ1-1	-	once	TGTGCCAGCAGTGCGGGCTTGAACACTGAAGCTTTCTTT	CASSAGLNTEAFF
TRBV14	TRBJ1-1	-	-	TGTGCCAGCAGCCAAGAAATAAGGGAGATCACTGAAGCTTTCTTT	CASSQEIREITEAFF
TRBV27	TRBJ1-1	-	-	TGTGCCAGCAGTCTCCCCACCTGGGGTCTTCAGGCCGGCACTGAAGCTTTCTTT	CASSLPTWGLQAGTEAFF
TRBV5-1	TRBJ1-5	-	-	TGCGCCAGCAGCCCGACCTGGGGGGCCGGGCAGCCCCAGCATTTT	CASSPTWGAGQPQHF
TRBV27	TRBJ2-7	-	medium-sized	TGTGCCAGCAGTTTATCGGCTCTTTCGGGGTACGAGCAGTACTTC	CASSLSALSGYEQYF
TRBV28	TRBJ2-7	-	-	TGTGCCAGCCTCCGTGATTCGGACTACGAGCAGTACTTC	CASLRDSDYEQYF
TRBV7-8	TRBJ1-1	-	-	TGTGCCAGCAGCCCGGGGGGGGCCGTGGGCACTGAAGCTTTCTTT	CASSPGGAVGTEAFF
TRBV19	TRBJ2-5	TRBD2	-	TGTGCCAGTAGGCCACTAGCGGGAGGGCCTCGAGAGACCCAGTACTTC	CASRPLAGGPRETQYF
TRBV29-1	TRBJ2-3	-	-	TGCAGCGTTGCCCAGTTGGGTGGGGCGGATACGCAGTATTTT	CSVAQLGGADTQYF
TRBV28	TRBJ2-1	TRBD1	-	TGTGCCAGCAGTTTTCAGGGGGCGCATGAGCAGTTCTTC	CASSFQGAHEQFF
TRBV5-4	TRBJ2-2	-	-	TGTGCCAGCAGCTTGTTCTTCAGGACAGCGAACACCGGGGAGCTGTTTTTT	CASSLFFRTANTGELFF
TRBV27	TRBJ2-2	-	-	TGTGCCAGCAGTTTGAGGGGGGACCCGGGGTCCGGGGAGCTGTTTTTT	CASSLRGDPGSGELFF
TRBV27	TRBJ1-1	-	few	TGTGCCAGCAGTTATGGGGGAGGCTCCGAAGCTTTCTTT	CASSYGGGSEAFF
TRBV30	TRBJ2-2	-	-	TGTGCCTGCCTCCCATACGATTCACCGGGGGAGCTGTTTTTT	CACLPYDSPGELFF
TRBV9	TRBJ2-1	-	once	TGTGCCAGCAGCGTAGAAGGGGGGCTATACAATGAGCAGTTCTTC	CASSVEGGLYNEQFF
TRBV7-8	TRBJ1-3	-	-	TGTGCCAGCAGCTTATTCGCAGGGGCATTCTCTGGAAACACCATATATTTT	CASSLFAGAFSGNTIYF
TRBV9	TRBJ2-5	-	few	TGTGCCAGCAGCGTAGATGCTACCCAAGAGACCCAGTACTTC	CASSVDATQETQYF
TRBV6-5	TRBJ1-1	-	-	TGTGCCAGCAGTTACTCGACCGGGTCCCACACTGAAGCTTTCTTT	CASSYSTGSHTEAFF
TRBV6-6	TRBJ2-3	-	-	TGTGCCAGCAGTTACTCACGAGATACGCAGTATTTT	CASSYSRDTQYF
TRBV5-4	TRBJ1-2	-	-	TGTGCCAGCAGCTTGGGAGACTCGTGGTACACCTTC	CASSLGDSWYTF
TRBV6-6	TRBJ1-2	TRBD1	-	TGTGCCAGCAGTTTACAGGGGGCTAACTATGGCTACACCTTC	CASSLQGANYGYTF
TRBV2	TRBJ1-1	-	-	TGTGCCAGCAGGGCCGGCCGAAGCACAATAGGGAACACTGAAGCTTTCTTT	CASRAGRSTIGNTEAFF
TRBV11-1	TRBJ1-1	TRBD1	-	TGTGCCAGCAGTCCGACAGGGGGGGAGATGAACACTGAAGCTTTCTTT	CASSPTGGEMNTEAFF
TRBV5-4	TRBJ1-1	-	-	TGTGCCAGCAGCTTGGCGGCAGGGTCGAACACTGAAGCTTTCTTT	CASSLAAGSNTEAFF
TRBV7-2	TRBJ2-1	-	-	TGTGCCAGCAGCCCCTACTACGAACACAATGAGCAGTTCTTC	CASSPYYEHNEQFF
TRBV19	TRBJ1-4	TRBD1	-	TGTGCCAGTAGCGCGGGACAGGGTAAAGAAAAACTGTTTTTT	CASSAGQGKEKLFF
TRBV27	TRBJ1-3	-	-	TGTGCCAGCAGTTCGCTGGGAAACTCTGGAAACACCATATATTTT	CASSSLGNSGNTIYF
TRBV7-6	TRBJ1-2	-	-	TGTGCCAGCAGCCCAGCTAGGTATCTTAACTATGGCTACACCTTC	CASSPARYLNYGYTF
TRBV11-3	TRBJ1-1	-	-	TGTGCCAGCAGCATTACCAGGAACACTGAAGCTTTCTTT	CASSITRNTEAFF
TRBV11-2	TRBJ2-3	-	-	TGTGCCAGCAGCTCATTAGGCACAGATACGCAGTATTTT	CASSSLGTDTQYF
TRBV15	TRBJ2-5	-	many	TGTGCCACCAGCAGAGATGGTGATAGTTCAGAGACCCAGTACTTC	CATSRDGDSSETQYF
TRBV5-1	TRBJ2-1	-	-	TGCGCCAGCAGCTCCGTAGAGGATGAGCAGTTCTTC	CASSSVEDEQFF
TRBV7-8	TRBJ2-1	TRBD2	few	TGTGCCAGCAGCTTATTGACTAGCGGGCCATACAATGAGCAGTTCTTC	CASSLLTSGPYNEQFF
TRBV15	TRBJ1-4	-	-	TGTGCCGTCAGGGAGATTAATGAAAAACTGTTTTTT	CAVREINEKLFF
TRBV27	TRBJ1-1	TRBD1	-	TGTGCCAGCAGTCCGCTGACAGGGGGCACTGAAGCTTTCTTT	CASSPLTGGTEAFF
TRBV5-1	TRBJ2-1	-	-	TGCGCCAGCAGCTTTTCACGACAGGACGGTGAGCAGTTCTTC	CASSFSRQDGEQFF
TRBV7-6	TRBJ2-1	TRBD2	-	TGTGCCAGCAGGTCGGGACTAGCGGGAGTCTATGAGCAGTTCTTC	CASRSGLAGVYEQFF
TRBV13	TRBJ2-7	-	-	TGTGCCAGCAGCCCCAGGATGGGGGACGTCGAGCAGTACTTC	CASSPRMGDVEQYF
TRBV5-1	TRBJ1-1	-	-	TGCGCCAGCAGCTTCGGACAGAACACTGAAGCTTTCTTT	CASSFGQNTEAFF
TRBV5-1	TRBJ2-1	-	-	TGCGCCAGCAGCTTGGATAGCGCGACTTACAATGAGCAGTTCTTC	CASSLDSATYNEQFF
TRBV9	TRBJ1-1	-	-	TGTGCCAGCAGCGCGAGGGATGGGTGGGGCACTGAAGCTTTCTTT	CASSARDGWGTEAFF
TRBV5-4	TRBJ2-7	-	-	TGTGCCAGCAGGGGACACGAGCTACGGGAGCAGTACTTC	CASRGHELREQYF
TRBV4-3	TRBJ2-1	-	few	TGCGCCAGCAGCCAAGATTGGCGGGAGCAGTTCTTC	CASSQDWREQFF
TRBV6-5	TRBJ1-1	-	-	TGTGCCAGCAGTTACCTGGCAGGGCACATGAACACTGAAGCTTTCTTT	CASSYLAGHMNTEAFF
TRBV19	TRBJ2-2	-	-	TGTGCCAGTAACTTCGGGATAGGGTCCGGGGAGCTGTTTTTT	CASNFGIGSGELFF
TRBV6-6	TRBJ1-5	-	once	TGTGCCAGCAGTCTCTGGGAGACAGGCATCAATCAGCCCCAGCATTTT	CASSLWETGINQPQHF